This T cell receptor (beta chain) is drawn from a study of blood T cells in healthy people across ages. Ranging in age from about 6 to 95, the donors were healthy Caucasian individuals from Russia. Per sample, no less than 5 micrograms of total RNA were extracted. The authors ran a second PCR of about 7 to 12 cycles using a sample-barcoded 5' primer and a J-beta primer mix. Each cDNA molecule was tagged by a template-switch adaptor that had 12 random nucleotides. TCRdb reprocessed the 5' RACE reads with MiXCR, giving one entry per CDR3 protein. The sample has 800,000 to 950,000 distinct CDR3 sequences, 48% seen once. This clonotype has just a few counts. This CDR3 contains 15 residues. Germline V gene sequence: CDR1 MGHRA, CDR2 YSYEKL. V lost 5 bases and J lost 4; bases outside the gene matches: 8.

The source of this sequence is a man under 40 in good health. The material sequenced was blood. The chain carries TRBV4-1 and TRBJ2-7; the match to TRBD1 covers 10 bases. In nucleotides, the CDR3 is TGCGCCAGCAGCAAACCGACAGGGGGCGTGTACGAGCAGTACTTC. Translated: CASSKPTGGVYEQYF.